The clone carrying this TCR beta chain was seen ten or more times. Three rounds of nested PCR, following a modified ARM-PCR protocol, produced the TCRbeta library. MiXCR was run by TCRdb on the multiplex PCR reads, yielding one entry per CDR3 protein. Of about 80,000 distinct CDR3 sequences listed, roughly 72% are singletons. The CDR3 runs 13 residues. Germline V lookup: CDR1 GTSNPN, CDR2 SVGIG (reference sequence). This entry is derived from a study of tumor and adjacent non-tumor tissue in lung cancer. RNA was extracted from bulk tissue without any cell sorting. This chain connects TRBV30 to TRBJ2-7, with TRBD1 matching 7 bases. This sequence originates from a woman between 40 and 55 years old with non-small cell lung cancer. The sample consisted of lung tumor tissue. CDR3 sequence reads: CAGWRQGVGEQYF. Written as DNA, the CDR3 is TGTGCTGGTTGGAGACAGGGTGTTGGGGAGCAGTACTTC.